A selection of T cell receptor beta chains follows, all from one sample in a study of shared clonotypes between healthy human individuals. Clones were read by immunoSEQ multiplex PCR, and TCRdb kept only the in-frame ones, dropping some. The table lists over a million clones, about 98% of them singletons. The sequenced material came from naive CD4+ T cells sorted from blood. The receptors were gathered from a man aged 30-40 years in good health. Each CDR3 is given with its conserved first and last residue. D genes are given only for firm matches. Clone size is given for some rows only: seen once, a few or many times, or a class if the clone is expanded.

clone_size,j_call,d_call,v_call,cdr3_aa,cdr3_nt
.,TRBJ2-1,.,TRBV28,CASSLLGASYNEQFF,TGTGCCAGCAGTTTACTCGGGGCCAGCTACAATGAGCAGTTCTTC
.,TRBJ2-3,TRBD1,TRBV7-9,CASSFSGTGLTDTQYF,TGTGCCAGCAGCTTTTCCGGGACAGGGCTCACAGATACGCAGTATTTT
once,TRBJ2-3,.,TRBV28,CASSVRPIAQYF,TGTGCCAGCAGCGTACGGCCGATTGCGCAGTATTTT
.,TRBJ1-4,.,TRBV19,CASSIGGGRTNEKLFF,TGTGCCAGTAGTATAGGCGGAGGCAGGACTAATGAAAAACTGTTTTTT
.,TRBJ2-7,.,TRBV2,CASRGEGAIYEQYF,TGTGCCAGCAGGGGTGAAGGGGCAATCTACGAGCAGTACTTC
once,TRBJ2-7,.,TRBV10-3,CAITQGIYEQYF,TGTGCCATCACCCAGGGAATTTACGAGCAGTACTTC
.,TRBJ2-7,.,TRBV11-2,CASSILHRAEQYF,TGTGCCAGCAGCATCTTACACCGGGCCGAGCAGTACTTC
.,TRBJ2-3,.,TRBV29-1,CSVSWAVTTDTQYF,TGCAGCGTGAGTTGGGCAGTTACCACAGATACGCAGTATTTT
.,TRBJ2-3,.,TRBV5-1,CASSLAESSTDTQYF,TGCGCCAGCAGCTTGGCGGAGTCGAGCACAGATACGCAGTATTTT
.,TRBJ1-2,TRBD1,TRBV6-4,CASSAGGGQSYGYTF,TGTGCCAGCAGTGCCGGCGGGGGACAGAGCTATGGCTACACCTTC
.,TRBJ1-5,TRBD1,TRBV28,CASSTTGQGLQPQHF,TGTGCCAGCAGTACCACGGGACAGGGTCTTCAGCCCCAGCATTTT
.,TRBJ2-3,TRBD1,TRBV7-3,CASSLGGQGATDTQYF,TGTGCCAGCAGCTTAGGTGGACAGGGGGCGACAGATACGCAGTATTTT
.,TRBJ2-7,.,TRBV28,CASSFLAGRGEEQYF,TGTGCCAGCAGTTTCCTGGCGGGCAGGGGGGAAGAGCAGTACTTC
.,TRBJ2-7,.,TRBV15,CATSRGGTAYEQYF,TGTGCCACCAGCAGAGGGGGGACGGCCTACGAGCAGTACTTC
.,TRBJ2-6,.,TRBV14,CASSSNLQVALTF,TGTGCCAGCAGCTCAAACCTACAGGTAGCCCTGACTTTC
.,TRBJ2-3,TRBD2,TRBV7-6,CASSLGTSWGDTQYF,TGTGCCAGCAGCCTCGGGACTAGTTGGGGAGATACGCAGTATTTT
.,TRBJ1-1,.,TRBV6-1,CASSHGGGGTEAFF,TGTGCCAGCAGCCATGGGGGTGGGGGCACTGAAGCTTTCTTT
.,TRBJ2-3,.,TRBV2,CASTDNPSTDTQYF,TGTGCCAGCACAGACAATCCTAGCACAGATACGCAGTATTTT
.,TRBJ2-7,.,TRBV5-1,CASSSYRDTSYEQYF,TGCGCCAGCAGCTCGTACCGGGACACATCCTACGAGCAGTACTTC
.,TRBJ2-1,TRBD2,TRBV7-2,CASSLGPTSGSYNEQFF,TGTGCCAGCAGCTTAGGCCCTACTAGCGGGAGCTACAATGAGCAGTTCTTC
.,TRBJ1-1,.,TRBV4-1,CASSRDQGVEGEAFF,TGCGCCAGCAGCCGGGATCAGGGTGTCGAAGGTGAAGCTTTCTTT
once,TRBJ2-5,.,TRBV19,CASSPPGRGETQYF,TGTGCCAGTAGTCCCCCCGGACGGGGGGAGACCCAGTACTTC
.,TRBJ2-2,TRBD2,TRBV5-1,CASSLGPPSGNTGELFF,TGCGCCAGCAGCTTGGGGCCCCCTAGCGGGAATACCGGGGAGCTGTTTTTT
.,TRBJ2-1,.,TRBV19,CASRNSPSNEQFF,TGTGCCAGCCGGAATAGCCCTAGCAATGAGCAGTTCTTC
.,TRBJ2-5,.,TRBV18,CASSPPGGTNQETQYF,TGTGCCAGCTCACCACCGGGCGGGACAAACCAAGAGACCCAGTACTTC
.,TRBJ2-3,.,TRBV9,CASSVVSGTQYF,TGTGCCAGCAGCGTAGTTAGCGGAACGCAGTATTTT
.,TRBJ2-4,TRBD2,TRBV7-2,CASSSKSGSGDIQYF,TGTGCCAGCAGCTCGAAAAGCGGGAGTGGAGACATTCAGTACTTC
.,TRBJ2-7,TRBD2,TRBV7-9,CASSYPTSGSSYEQYF,TGTGCCAGCAGCTATCCGACTAGCGGGAGCTCCTACGAGCAGTACTTC
.,TRBJ1-5,TRBD1,TRBV7-2,CASSLGQGGSQPQHF,TGTGCCAGCAGCTTAGGACAGGGGGGGAGCCAGCCCCAGCATTTT
.,TRBJ2-7,.,TRBV18,CASSPALDEQYF,TGTGCCAGCTCACCCGCTTTAGACGAGCAGTACTTC
.,TRBJ2-3,TRBD2,TRBV29-1,CSAGLGSGSKDTQYF,TGCAGTGCGGGCCTTGGTAGCGGGAGTAAAGATACGCAGTATTTT
.,TRBJ1-1,.,TRBV2,CASSVQGPNTEAFF,TGTGCCAGCAGTGTACAGGGTCCGAACACTGAAGCTTTCTTT
.,TRBJ2-1,.,TRBV7-3,CASMRDTGAGEQFF,TGTGCCAGCATGAGGGACACCGGGGCGGGTGAGCAGTTCTTC
.,TRBJ2-3,.,TRBV28,CASSLGGQDIDTQYF,TGTGCCAGCAGTCTAGGGGGACAAGACATAGATACGCAGTATTTT
.,TRBJ1-2,.,TRBV7-2,CASSFQGPYGYTF,TGTGCCAGCAGCTTCCAGGGGCCATATGGCTACACCTTC
.,TRBJ2-7,.,TRBV28,CASSSGAVDEQYF,TGTGCCAGCAGTTCTGGGGCTGTGGACGAGCAGTACTTC
.,TRBJ2-7,TRBD1,TRBV11-2,CASSSLDRGTEQYF,TGTGCCAGCAGCTCATTGGACAGGGGAACTGAGCAGTACTTC
.,TRBJ2-5,.,TRBV14,CASSPTLLRGQETQYF,TGTGCCAGCAGCCCGACCCTCCTCAGAGGGCAAGAGACCCAGTACTTC
once,TRBJ2-2,TRBD2,TRBV5-1,CASSPLAGDTGELFF,TGCGCCAGCAGCCCTCTAGCGGGAGATACCGGGGAGCTGTTTTTT
.,TRBJ2-3,.,TRBV30,CAWSVPGTDTQYF,TGTGCCTGGAGTGTACCAGGGACAGATACGCAGTATTTT
.,TRBJ2-2,.,TRBV9,CASSDPAELFF,TGTGCCAGCAGCGACCCAGCGGAGCTGTTTTTT
.,TRBJ2-3,TRBD2,TRBV6-1,CASTLIAGSTDTQYF,TGTGCCAGCACCCTAATAGCGGGAAGCACAGATACGCAGTATTTT
.,TRBJ2-2,TRBD2,TRBV10-3,CAIGPSGRYTGELFF,TGTGCCATCGGCCCTAGCGGGAGGTACACCGGGGAGCTGTTTTTT
.,TRBJ2-7,TRBD1,TRBV27,CASSITGVYRSYEQYF,TGTGCCAGCAGTATAACAGGGGTCTACCGATCCTACGAGCAGTACTTC
.,TRBJ2-7,TRBD2,TRBV27,CASRWAGDHEQYF,TGTGCCAGCCGTTGGGCGGGAGACCACGAGCAGTACTTC
.,TRBJ1-2,.,TRBV9,CASSAPGRSSGYTF,TGTGCCAGCAGCGCCCCTGGGAGGAGCAGTGGCTACACCTTC
.,TRBJ2-1,.,TRBV28,CAILGVSKSSYNEQFF,TGTGCCATCCTTGGGGTTTCGAAAAGCTCCTACAATGAGCAGTTCTTC
.,TRBJ1-5,.,TRBV28,CASSLAGPDQPQHF,TGTGCCAGCAGTTTAGCAGGGCCCGATCAGCCCCAGCATTTT
.,TRBJ2-2,.,TRBV10-3,CAISNGQSANTGELFF,TGTGCCATCAGTAACGGACAGAGCGCGAACACCGGGGAGCTGTTTTTT
.,TRBJ1-2,.,TRBV28,CASSPTRRGHPYTF,TGTGCCAGCAGCCCGACCAGGCGGGGACACCCGTACACCTTC